This is a list of T cell receptor beta chains from one sample in a study of cytomegalovirus exposure and HLA in healthy donors. Sequenced by immunoSEQ multiplex PCR; TCRdb stores in-frame clones only, minus some. The sample has some 170,000 clones; approximately 80% are singletons. The material sequenced was PBMCs. The receptors were gathered from a woman younger than 45 in good health and CMV-seropositive. Both conserved end residues are part of each CDR3. The D gene is left open where the match is weak. Clone size, where shown, is once, few, many, or a class for clones that have expanded.

CDR3	DNA	size	V	J	D
CASSLGQGGADTQYF	TGTGCCAGCAGCTTAGGACAGGGGGGGGCAGATACGCAGTATTTT	NA	TRBV7-9	TRBJ2-3	TRBD1
CASSSTSGGKSTDTQYF	TGTGCCAGCAGTTCAACTAGCGGGGGAAAAAGCACAGATACGCAGTATTTT	few	TRBV7-9	TRBJ2-3	TRBD2
CASSFLAGGLGETQYF	TGTGCCAGCAGCTTCCTAGCGGGGGGGCTTGGAGAGACCCAGTACTTC	NA	TRBV7-2	TRBJ2-5	TRBD2
CATAGGPGISYEQYF	TGTGCCACCGCAGGGGGCCCCGGGATCTCCTACGAGCAGTACTTC	NA	TRBV28	TRBJ2-7	TRBD1
CASSSAGQSNSPLHF	TGTGCCAGCAGTTCCGCGGGACAGTCTAATTCACCCCTCCACTTT	NA	TRBV28	TRBJ1-6	TRBD1
CASKPRLSGETDTQYF	TGTGCCAGCAAACCCCGGCTTAGCGGGGAGACAGATACGCAGTATTTT	NA	TRBV5-4	TRBJ2-3	TRBD2
CASSSGTGARPETQYF	TGTGCCAGCAGCTCCGGGACAGGGGCTCGCCCGGAGACCCAGTACTTC	NA	TRBV5-4	TRBJ2-5	TRBD1
CASSLALAGQFF	TGTGCCAGCAGCTTAGCGCTAGCGGGCCAGTTCTTC	NA	TRBV7-2	TRBJ2-1	TRBD2
CASSEVASGGAGNEQFF	TGTGCCAGCAGTGAAGTTGCTAGCGGGGGGGCGGGTAATGAGCAGTTCTTC	NA	TRBV25-1	TRBJ2-1	TRBD2
CSANRGNEQYF	TGCAGTGCGAACAGGGGGAACGAGCAGTACTTC	NA	TRBV20-1	TRBJ2-7	TRBD1
CASSVGNRDSLWF	TGTGCCAGCAGCGTAGGCAACAGGGACAGTCTGTGGTTT	NA	TRBV9	TRBJ1-1	TRBD1
CAIRGQVNQPQHF	TGTGCCATCAGGGGACAGGTCAATCAGCCCCAGCATTTT	NA	TRBV10-3	TRBJ1-5	TRBD1
CASSIVPGHNTGELFF	TGTGCCAGTAGTATCGTTCCGGGACATAACACCGGGGAGCTGTTTTTT	NA	TRBV19	TRBJ2-2	NA
CASPGTSGGTSRETQYF	TGTGCCAGCCCGGGGACTAGCGGGGGGACATCAAGAGAGACCCAGTACTTC	NA	TRBV2	TRBJ2-5	TRBD2
CASERLAGYEQYF	TGTGCCAGCGAACGACTAGCGGGGTACGAGCAGTACTTC	NA	TRBV6-1	TRBJ2-7	TRBD2
CASSQDRTRPQHF	TGCGCCAGCAGCCAAGATCGTACGAGGCCCCAGCATTTT	NA	TRBV4-3	TRBJ1-5	NA
CASSQAGLAGFSSTDTQYF	TGTGCCAGCAGCCAGGCCGGACTAGCGGGGTTCTCTAGCACAGATACGCAGTATTTT	NA	TRBV4-2	TRBJ2-3	TRBD2
CASSSPGQLYEQYF	TGCGCCAGCAGCTCACCGGGACAGTTATACGAGCAGTACTTC	NA	TRBV5-1	TRBJ2-7	TRBD1
CASSQDPRGRAEAFF	TGTGCCAGCAGCCAAGATCCCCGGGGTAGGGCTGAAGCTTTCTTT	once	TRBV4-2	TRBJ1-1	NA
CASSQDRRINQPQHF	TGCGCCAGCAGCCAAGATCGGCGGATAAATCAGCCCCAGCATTTT	NA	TRBV4-3	TRBJ1-5	NA
CASSRGGAQEPQHF	TGTGCCAGCAGCCGGGGGGGGGCTCAGGAGCCCCAGCATTTT	NA	TRBV5-4	TRBJ1-5	NA
CASNTGGAPNYGYTF	TGTGCCAGTAATACAGGGGGCGCCCCTAACTATGGCTACACCTTC	NA	TRBV19	TRBJ1-2	TRBD1
CASSLRPRTGINTGELFF	TGTGCCAGCTCACTAAGGCCAAGGACAGGGATCAACACCGGGGAGCTGTTTTTT	once	TRBV18	TRBJ2-2	TRBD1
CATSRGQVNSPLHF	TGTGCCACCAGCAGAGGACAGGTTAATTCACCCCTCCACTTT	once	TRBV15	TRBJ1-6	NA
CASSKGQGPYNEQFF	TGTGCCAGCAGTAAAGGACAGGGGCCTTACAATGAGCAGTTCTTC	NA	TRBV6-1	TRBJ2-1	TRBD1
CATKLHPGYGADTQYF	TGTGCCACCAAGCTTCACCCAGGGTACGGCGCAGATACGCAGTATTTT	NA	TRBV7-2	TRBJ2-3	NA
CASSLRVQETQYF	TGTGCCAGCAGCTTGCGAGTCCAAGAGACCCAGTACTTC	NA	TRBV7-9	TRBJ2-5	NA
CASSLTPRSALHF	TGTGCCAGCAGCTTAACCCCCCGGTCGGCCCTCCACTTT	NA	TRBV7-3	TRBJ1-6	NA